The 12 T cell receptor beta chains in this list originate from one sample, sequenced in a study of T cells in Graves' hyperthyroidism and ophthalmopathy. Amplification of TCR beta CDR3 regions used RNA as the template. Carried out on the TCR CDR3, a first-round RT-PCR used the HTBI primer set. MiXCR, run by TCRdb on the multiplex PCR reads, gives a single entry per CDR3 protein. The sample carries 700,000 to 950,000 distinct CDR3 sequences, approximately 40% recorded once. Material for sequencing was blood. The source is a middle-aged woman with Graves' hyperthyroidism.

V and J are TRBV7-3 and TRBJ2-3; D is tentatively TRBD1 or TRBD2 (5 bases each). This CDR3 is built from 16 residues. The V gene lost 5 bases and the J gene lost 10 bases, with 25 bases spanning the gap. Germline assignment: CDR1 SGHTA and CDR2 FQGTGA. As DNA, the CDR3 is TGTGCCAGCAGCCTTACAAAGCAGGGCTCGAATAGCGCGCAGTATTTT. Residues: CASSLTKQGSNSAQYF.

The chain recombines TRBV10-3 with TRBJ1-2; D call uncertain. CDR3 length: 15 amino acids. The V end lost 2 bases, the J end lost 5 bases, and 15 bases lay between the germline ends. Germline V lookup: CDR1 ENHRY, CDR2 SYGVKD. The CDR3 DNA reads TGTGCCATCAGTGAGGTTGGAAGCGGGATTTATGGCTACACCTTC. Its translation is CAISEVGSGIYGYTF.

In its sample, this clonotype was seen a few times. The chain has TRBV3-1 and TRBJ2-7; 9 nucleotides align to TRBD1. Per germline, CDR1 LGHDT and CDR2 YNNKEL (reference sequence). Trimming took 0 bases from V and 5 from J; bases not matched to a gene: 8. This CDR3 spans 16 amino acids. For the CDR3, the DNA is TGTGCCAGCAGCCAAGATCGGACAGGGGTAGGCCACGAGCAGTACTTC. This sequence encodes CASSQDRTGVGHEQYF.

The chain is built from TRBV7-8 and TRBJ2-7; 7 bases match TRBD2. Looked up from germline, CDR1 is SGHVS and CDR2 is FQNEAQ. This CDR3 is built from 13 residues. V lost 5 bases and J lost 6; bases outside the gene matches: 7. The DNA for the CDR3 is TGTGCCAGCAGCGCGGGGGTGACGGGCGAGCAGTACTTC. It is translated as CASSAGVTGEQYF. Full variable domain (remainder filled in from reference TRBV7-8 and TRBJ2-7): GAGVSQSPRYKVAKRGQDVALRCDPISGHVSLFWYQQALGQGPEFLTYFQNEAQLDKSGLPSDRFFAERPEGSVSTLKIQRTQQEDSAVYLCASSAGVTGEQYFGPGTRLTVT.

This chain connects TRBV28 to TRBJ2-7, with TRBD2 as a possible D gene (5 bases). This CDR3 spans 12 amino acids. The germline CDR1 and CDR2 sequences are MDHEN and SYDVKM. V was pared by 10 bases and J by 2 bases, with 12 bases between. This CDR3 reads CANPGCAYEQYF. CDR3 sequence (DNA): TGTGCCAACCCGGGGTGCGCCTACGAGCAGTACTTC.

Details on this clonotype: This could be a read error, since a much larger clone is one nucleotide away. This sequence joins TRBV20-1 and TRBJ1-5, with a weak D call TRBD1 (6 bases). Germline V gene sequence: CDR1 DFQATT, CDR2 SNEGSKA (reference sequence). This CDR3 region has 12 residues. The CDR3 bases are TGCGGTGCTACAGGGCTCGGCCAGCCCCAGCATTTT. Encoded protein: CGATGLGQPQHF.

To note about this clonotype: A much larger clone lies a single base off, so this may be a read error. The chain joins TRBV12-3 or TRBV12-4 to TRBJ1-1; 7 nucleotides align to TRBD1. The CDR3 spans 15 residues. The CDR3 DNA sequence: TGTGCCAGCAGTCTACAGACAGGGATGAACACTGCAGCTTTCTTT. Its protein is CASSLQTGMNTAAFF.

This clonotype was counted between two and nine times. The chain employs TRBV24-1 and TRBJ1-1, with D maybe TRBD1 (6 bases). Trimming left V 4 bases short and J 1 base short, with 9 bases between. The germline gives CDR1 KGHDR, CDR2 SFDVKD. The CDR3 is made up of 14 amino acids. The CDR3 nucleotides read TGTGCCACCAGTGACTCGACAGGGAACACTGAAGCTTTCTTT. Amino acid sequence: CATSDSTGNTEAFF.

For the CDR3, the DNA is TGTGCCAGCAGCCAAGTGGGACAGGAAAAACTGTTTTTT. Residues: CASSQVGQEKLFF. V is TRBV7-9 and J is TRBJ1-4; 7 nucleotides align to TRBD1. After removal of 5 bases from V and 8 bases from J, the junction contained 5 bases not matched to a gene. The length of the CDR3 is 13 residues. CDR1 SEHNR and CDR2 FQNEAQ come from the germline V gene (reference sequence).

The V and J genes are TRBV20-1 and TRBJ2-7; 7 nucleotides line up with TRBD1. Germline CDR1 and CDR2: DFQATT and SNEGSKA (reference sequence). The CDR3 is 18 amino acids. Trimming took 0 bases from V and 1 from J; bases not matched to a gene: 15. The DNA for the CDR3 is TGCAGTGCTAGAGATTGTCTCCTCGGGACAGTACCTTCCTACGAGCAGTACTTC. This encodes CSARDCLLGTVPSYEQYF.

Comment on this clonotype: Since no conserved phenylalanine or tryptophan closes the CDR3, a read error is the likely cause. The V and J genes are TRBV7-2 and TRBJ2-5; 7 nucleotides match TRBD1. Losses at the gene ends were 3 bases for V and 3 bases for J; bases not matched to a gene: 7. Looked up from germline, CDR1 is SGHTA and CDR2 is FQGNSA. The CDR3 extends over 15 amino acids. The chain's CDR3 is CASSFGLGTEETQYL. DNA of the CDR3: TGTGCCAGCAGCTTCGGTTTAGGGACAGAAGAGACCCAGTACCTC.

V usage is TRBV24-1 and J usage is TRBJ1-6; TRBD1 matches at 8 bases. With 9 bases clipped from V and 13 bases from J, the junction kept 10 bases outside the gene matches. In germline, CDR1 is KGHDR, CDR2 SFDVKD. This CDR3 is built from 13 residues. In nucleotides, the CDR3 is TGTGCCACCGCCGGACAGGGTTCTTGGCCCCTCCACTTT. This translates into CATAGQGSWPLHF.